The sequence of this TCR beta chain was determined in a study of PD-L1 blockade in urothelial cancer. Background on the study: Reported median T cell count for blood samples was about 150,000.

The repertoire was sequenced with immunoSEQ multiplex PCR; TCRdb's copy has only in-frame clones and lacks some. The sample has about 76,000 clones; less than 95% are singletons. The time point is: peripheral blood 6 weeks after treatment start. The V gene's germline CDR1 is LNHNV and CDR2 YYDKDF (reference sequence). The CDR3 has 15 amino acids. J lost 6 bases, V lost 0 bases, and 5 bases had no gene match. This rearrangement joins TRBV15 to TRBJ2-3, with 8 bases lining up with TRBD2. The material was PBMCs, obtained around atezolizumab (anti-PD-L1) treatment. The receptor's source is a woman older than 75 with urothelial cancer. CDR3 nucleotide sequence: TGTGCCACCAGCAGAGATCCGGGCGGGGGGGATACGCAGTATTTT. Protein: CATSRDPGGGDTQYF.